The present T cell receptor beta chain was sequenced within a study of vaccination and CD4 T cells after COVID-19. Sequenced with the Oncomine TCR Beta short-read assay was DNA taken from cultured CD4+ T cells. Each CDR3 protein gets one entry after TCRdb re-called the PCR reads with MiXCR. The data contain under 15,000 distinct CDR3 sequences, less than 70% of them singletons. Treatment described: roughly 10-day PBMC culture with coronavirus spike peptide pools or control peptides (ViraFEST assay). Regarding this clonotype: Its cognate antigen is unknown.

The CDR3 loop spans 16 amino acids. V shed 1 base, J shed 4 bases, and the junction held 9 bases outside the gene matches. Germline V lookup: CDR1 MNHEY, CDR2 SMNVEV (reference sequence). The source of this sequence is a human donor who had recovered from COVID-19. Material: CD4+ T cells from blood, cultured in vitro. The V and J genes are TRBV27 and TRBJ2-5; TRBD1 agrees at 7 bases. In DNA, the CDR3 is TGTGCCAGCAGTTTATTTGGACAGGCCAGTCGAGAGACCCAGTACTTC. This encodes CASSLFGQASRETQYF.